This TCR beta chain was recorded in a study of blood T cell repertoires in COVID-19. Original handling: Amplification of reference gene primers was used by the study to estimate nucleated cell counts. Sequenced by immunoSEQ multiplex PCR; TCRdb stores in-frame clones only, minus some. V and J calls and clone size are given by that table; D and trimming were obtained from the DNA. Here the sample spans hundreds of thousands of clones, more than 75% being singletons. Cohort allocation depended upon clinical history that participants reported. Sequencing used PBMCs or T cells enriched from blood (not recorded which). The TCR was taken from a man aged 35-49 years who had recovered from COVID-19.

Here the CDR3 reads CASSLDLGQNNQPQHF. Here the CDR3 DNA reads TGTGCCAGCAGCTTGGACCTGGGACAGAACAATCAGCCCCAGCATTTT. This chain joins TRBV5-5 and TRBJ1-5; 7 bases are a match to TRBD1. V trimming: 0 bases; J trimming: 3 bases; junction bases outside the gene matches: 6. Germline CDR1 SGHKS, CDR2 YYEKEE (reference sequence). This CDR3 is built from 16 residues.